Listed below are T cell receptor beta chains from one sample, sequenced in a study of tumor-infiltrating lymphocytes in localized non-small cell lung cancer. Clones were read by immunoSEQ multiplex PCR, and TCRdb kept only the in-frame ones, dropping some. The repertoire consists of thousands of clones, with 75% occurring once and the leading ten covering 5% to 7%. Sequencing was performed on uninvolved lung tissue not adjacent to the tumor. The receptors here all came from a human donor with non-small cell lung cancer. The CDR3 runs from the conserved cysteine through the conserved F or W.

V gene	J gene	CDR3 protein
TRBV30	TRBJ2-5	CAWSHPQGLAQYF
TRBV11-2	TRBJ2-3	CASSLNWGARSTDTQYF
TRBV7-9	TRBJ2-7	CASSLSAYEQYF
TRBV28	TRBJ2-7	CASRGAGLRSEQYF
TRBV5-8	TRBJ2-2	CASSLGTTSNTGELFF
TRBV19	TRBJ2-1	CASSPPGVGGYNEQFF
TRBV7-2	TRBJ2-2	CASSLAGGPGELFF
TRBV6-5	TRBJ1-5	CASSPGTSSGPQHF
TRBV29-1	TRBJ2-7	CSVDIWGQGPIFSYEQYF
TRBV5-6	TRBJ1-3	CASSLDRLRSGNTIYF
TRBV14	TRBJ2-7	CASSQDRGRYYEQYF
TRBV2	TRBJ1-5	CASSEARGRDNQPQHF
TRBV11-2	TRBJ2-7	CASSLDWNPHQTYEQYF
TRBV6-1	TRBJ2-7	CASSEAGRDYYEQYF
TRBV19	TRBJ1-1	CASSVTDINTEAFF
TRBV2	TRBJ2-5	CASSEYVTAETQYF
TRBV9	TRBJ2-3	CASSGRDNFPSTDTQYF